This T cell receptor (beta chain) originates from a study of T cell changes during pregnancy in multiple sclerosis. CDR3 length: 15 residues. V was trimmed by 1 base and J by 4 bases, leaving 13 bases between them. Germline lookup yields CDR1 MNHNS and CDR2 SASEGT. Assay: immunoSEQ multiplex PCR; the TCRdb copy retains only in-frame clones and omits some. In the table there are over 60,000 clones, approximately 95% of which are singletons. The starting material was peripheral blood, obtained in the first trimester of pregnancy. This TCR came from a female donor with multiple sclerosis, enrolled in a pregnancy study. The gene calls are TRBV6-1 and TRBJ1-1; maybe TRBD1 (5 bases). The CDR3 DNA follows: TGTGCCAGCAGTGAAGGGATCGGGGGAGGCACTGAAGCTTTCTTT. Protein sequence: CASSEGIGGGTEAFF.